This T cell receptor (beta chain) is drawn from a study of naive and memory T cell subsets (dated by TCRdb to about 2017). The study in broad terms: The figure summarizing these samples reported approximately ten blood donors, 7 tuberculin skin test biopsies and 3 saline control biopsies. PCR2 was typically a SYBR Green qPCR stopped at a set threshold; low-input samples could instead use end-point PCR (approximately 6 cycles). Skin biopsies were taken from tuberculin skin test sites or from saline-injected control sites and were processed for RNA extraction as described before. Results the study describes overall, beyond this receptor: TCR sequences were reportedly obtained from both types of skin biopsy, with many more TCRs found at tuberculin skin test sites. Details of skin biopsy collection and RNA processing were not given in the paper but were referenced to earlier studies. The larger number of TCRs at tuberculin skin test sites was interpreted as T cell infiltration of a delayed type IV hypersensitivity reaction. The RNA-based method was acknowledged as potentially sensitive to TCR transcript changes with T cell activation and differentiation.

The library was obtained by UMI-ligation and nested PCR. For the blood and skin samples, reverse transcription of TCR RNA was done with SuperScript IV along with alpha and beta constant region primers. The ligated cDNA was amplified in four rounds of PCR with nested alpha and beta constant region primers together with the SP2 primer. T4 RNA ligase 1 was used to ligate an oligonucleotide containing the Illumina SP2 primer and a UMI to the 3' end of the cDNA. The 12-nucleotide UMI consisted of two random hexamers with an eight-base spacer between the hexamers to prevent hairpin formation. From the second PCR onward, the TCR alpha and beta chain libraries were handled separately, and dual indexing was used for multiplexing. After pooling, the indexed libraries were analyzed by capillary electrophoresis and sequenced on either an Illumina MiSeq or NextSeq. PhiX DNA at about 4.5-7% was added to the libraries to raise base diversity and improve cluster recognition. The authors' pipeline ran thus. Demultiplexor took UMIs from read 2, joined the UMIs to the TCR sequence from read 1, and separated reads according to sample indices. V and J genes and V-J junctions were identified by Decombinator, and each TCR was assigned a five-part identifier that included V and J deletions. UMIs were used by Collapsinator to correct sequencing errors and PCR amplification heterogeneity, so that a UMI-based abundance was obtained for each TCR. CDR3Translator turned identifiers into nucleotide sequence, translated the nucleotide sequence into amino acids, and pulled out CDR3 regions based on terminal motifs. Error-corrected alpha and beta TCR counts from blood and skin were compared after normalization to input RNA amount. The public reads were run again by TCRdb, first through fastp at Q25 and then through MiXCR, and only productive beta chains were kept. Identical CDR3 protein sequences are pooled into one entry, listed with their most common genes and DNA. TCRdb, not the original authors, processed these V and J calls. In all, the sample holds 17,000 or so distinct CDR3 sequences, and roughly 9% of those were seen once. Approximately 6.3% of the sample comes from the top ten.

About this clonotype itself: This clone's antigen is unknown. Per-base qualities were not stored, and no clone one base away is much larger.

The sample's treatment or condition label is to be understood as: skin biopsy from PPD injection site in Mantoux-positive individual. Total RNA was used without cell sorting and was treated with RQ1 DNase before reverse transcription, with a target input of 1 to 1000 ng. The study reported a robust and sensitive protocol to amplify, sequence and analyze TCRs, based on 3' ligation of a UMI-containing oligonucleotide to TCR cDNA. Tuberculin skin test biopsies were obtained from sites injected with PPD in individuals who had a positive Mantoux test. Libraries were prepared from skin biopsies and whole blood so that pipeline robustness could be tested in samples in which T cells form a minority population. Inclusive of the bounding cysteine and phenylalanine, the CDR3 is 14 residues long. Solely the CDR3 DNA is kept, with 42 bases framed from the first base. The germline V gene encodes CDR1 SGHDT and CDR2 YYEEEE. Trimming removed 4 bases from V and 1 base from J, leaving 11 bases between the germline ends.

In this chain, TRBV5-6 is recombined with TRBJ1-1, with the D gene not clear enough to name. The sequence came from an adult in good health. Here the sequenced sample was skin, taken from a tuberculin skin test site. The sequence in DNA is TGTGCCAGCAGCCTATGGACGGAGAACACTGAAGCTTTCTTT. Its protein reads: CASSLWTENTEAFF. Supplemented by the reference TRBV5-6 and TRBJ1-1 proteins around the CDR3, the complete variable domain is DAGVTQSPTHLIKTRGQQVTLRCSPKSGHDTVSWYQQALGQGPQFIFQYYEEEERQRGNFPDRFSGHQFPNYSSELNVNALLLGDSALYLCASSLWTENTEAFFGQGTRLTVV.